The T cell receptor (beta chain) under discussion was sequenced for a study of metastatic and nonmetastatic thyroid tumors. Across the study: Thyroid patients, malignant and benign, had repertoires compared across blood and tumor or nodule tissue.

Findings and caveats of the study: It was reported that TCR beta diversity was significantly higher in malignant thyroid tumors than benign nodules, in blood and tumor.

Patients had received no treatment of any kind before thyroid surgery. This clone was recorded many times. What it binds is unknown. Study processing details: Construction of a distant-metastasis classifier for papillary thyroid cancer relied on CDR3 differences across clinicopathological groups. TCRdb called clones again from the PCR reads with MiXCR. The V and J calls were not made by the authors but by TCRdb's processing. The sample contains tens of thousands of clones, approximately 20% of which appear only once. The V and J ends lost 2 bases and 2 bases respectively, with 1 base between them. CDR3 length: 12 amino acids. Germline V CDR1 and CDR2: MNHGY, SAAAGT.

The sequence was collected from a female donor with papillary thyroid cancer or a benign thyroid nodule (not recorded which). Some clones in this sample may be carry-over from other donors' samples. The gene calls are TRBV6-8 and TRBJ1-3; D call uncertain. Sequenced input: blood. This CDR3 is CASSYTGNTIYF. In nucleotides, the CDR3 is TGTGCCAGCAGTTACACTGGAAACACCATATATTTT.